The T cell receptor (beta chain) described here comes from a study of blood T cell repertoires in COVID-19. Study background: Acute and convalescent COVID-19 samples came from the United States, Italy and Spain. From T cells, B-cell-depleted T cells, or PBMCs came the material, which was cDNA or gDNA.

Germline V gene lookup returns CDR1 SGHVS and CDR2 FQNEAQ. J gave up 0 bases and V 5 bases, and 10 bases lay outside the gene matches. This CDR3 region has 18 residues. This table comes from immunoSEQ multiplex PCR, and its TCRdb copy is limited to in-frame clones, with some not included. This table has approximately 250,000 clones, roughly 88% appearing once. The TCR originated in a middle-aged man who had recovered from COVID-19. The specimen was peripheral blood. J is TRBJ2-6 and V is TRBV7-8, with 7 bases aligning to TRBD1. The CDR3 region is CASSPRQGTVSGANVLTF. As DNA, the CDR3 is TGTGCCAGCAGCCCACGACAGGGAACTGTCTCTGGGGCCAACGTCCTGACTTTC.